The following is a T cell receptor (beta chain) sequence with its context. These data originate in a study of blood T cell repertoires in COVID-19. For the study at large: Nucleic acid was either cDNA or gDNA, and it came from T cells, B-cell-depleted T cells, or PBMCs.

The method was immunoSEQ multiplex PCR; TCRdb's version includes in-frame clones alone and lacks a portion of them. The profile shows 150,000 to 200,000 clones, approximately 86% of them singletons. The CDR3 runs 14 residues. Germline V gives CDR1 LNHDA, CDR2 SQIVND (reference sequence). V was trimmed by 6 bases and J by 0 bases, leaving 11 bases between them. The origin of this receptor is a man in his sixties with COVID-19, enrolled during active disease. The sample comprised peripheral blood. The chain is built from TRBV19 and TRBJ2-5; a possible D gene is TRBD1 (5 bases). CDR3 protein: CASREQVYQETQYF. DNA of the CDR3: TGTGCCAGTAGGGAACAGGTGTACCAAGAGACCCAGTACTTC.